The next 15 T cell receptor beta chains were all read from a single sample in a study of cytomegalovirus exposure and HLA in healthy donors. This PCR relied on a set of 60 Vbeta primers and 13 Jbeta primers. Repertoires were generated with immunoSEQ multiplex PCR, while TCRdb's copy carries only in-frame clones and drops some. This sample has about 92,000 clones; just under 70% occur once, and the top ten carry approximately 2.9%. The material sequenced was PBMCs. The source is a man between 50 and 59 years old in good health and CMV-seronegative.

This rearrangement joins TRBV7-3 to TRBJ2-5; maybe TRBD2 (7 bases). The CDR3 spans 15 residues. Germline V gene lookup returns CDR1 SGHTA and CDR2 FQGTGA. Trimming removed 1 base at V and 3 bases at J, with 12 bases between. The CDR3 protein is CASSLRGGREETQYF. The CDR3 DNA reads as TGTGCCAGCAGCTTAAGGGGGGGCAGGGAAGAGACCCAGTACTTC.

The chain combines TRBV15 with TRBJ2-2; D is perhaps TRBD2 (6 bases). The CDR3 has 15 residues. Deletions cut 6 bases from V and 6 bases from J, with 17 bases between. Germline V gives CDR1 LNHNV, CDR2 YYDKDF (reference sequence). The CDR3 sequence: CATRHPAWDSGELFF. The CDR3 DNA reads as TGTGCCACCAGACATCCAGCCTGGGACTCCGGGGAGCTGTTTTTT. Filled out from reference TRBV15 and TRBJ2-2, the complete variable domain reads DAMVIQNPRYQVTQFGKPVTLSCSQTLNHNVMYWYQQKSSQAPKLLFHYYDKDFNNEADTPDNFQSRRPNTSFCFLDIRSPGLGDTAMYLCATRHPAWDSGELFFGEGSRLTVL.

The J gene is TRBJ2-2, the V gene TRBV7-2, with D perhaps matching TRBD2 (6 bases). Trimming cost V 2 bases and J 5 bases, with 9 bases left between them. Germline V gene sequence: CDR1 SGHTA, CDR2 FQGNSA. This CDR3 comprises 14 residues. This chain's CDR3 is CASSLTAGTGELFF. Here the CDR3 DNA reads TGTGCCAGCAGCTTAACGGCGGGAACCGGGGAGCTGTTTTTT.

This clone was counted many times. The chain employs TRBV7-2 and TRBJ1-2; D is unresolved. The CDR3 spans 15 residues. From germline, CDR1 is SGHTA and CDR2 FQGNSA. With 1 base removed from V and 8 bases from J, the gap between germline ends came to 17 bases. CDR3 in amino acids: CASSLGWETSKGYTF. The DNA for the CDR3 is TGTGCCAGCAGCTTAGGGTGGGAGACATCTAAGGGCTACACCTTC. Looking up the rest from reference TRBV7-2 and TRBJ1-2 gives the full variable domain: GAGVSQSPSNKVTEKGKDVELRCDPISGHTALYWYRQSLGQGLEFLIYFQGNSAPDKSGLPSDRFSAERTGGSVSTLTIQRTQQEDSAVYLCASSLGWETSKGYTFGSGTRLTVV.

V is TRBV19 and J is TRBJ1-2; TRBD1 matches 8 bases. CDR1 LNHDA and CDR2 SQIVND come from the germline V gene (reference sequence). After removal of 4 bases from V and 2 bases from J, the junction contained 9 bases not matched to a gene. The CDR3 contains 16 residues. As DNA, the CDR3 is TGTGCCAGTAGTAACCCAGGGACAGGCGCCAACTATGGCTACACCTTC. As protein: CASSNPGTGANYGYTF.

The chain recombines TRBV30 with TRBJ1-5; a weak D match, TRBD1 (5 bases). CDR3 length: 15 residues. With 2 bases removed from V and 5 bases from J, the gap between germline ends came to 16 bases. CDR1 is GTSNPN, CDR2 SVGIG, per germline (reference sequence). CDR3 loop: CAWSLTGLSDQPQHF. The CDR3, as DNA: TGTGCCTGGAGTCTCACGGGACTTTCCGATCAGCCCCAGCATTTT.

This clone was picked up a small number of times. CDR3 sequence: CASSLANPDEKLFF. The CDR3 DNA follows: TGCGCCAGCAGCTTGGCCAATCCGGATGAAAAACTGTTTTTT. The chain uses TRBV5-1 and TRBJ1-4, with D unclear. Germline V gene lookup returns CDR1 SGHRS and CDR2 YFSETQ. CDR3 length: 14 residues. The ends were cut back, 0 bases at V and 6 bases at J, with 9 bases in the middle. Based on the CDR3 plus reference TRBV5-1 and TRBJ1-4, the full variable domain is KAGVTQTPRYLIKTRGQQVTLSCSPISGHRSVSWYQQTPGQGLQFLFEYFSETQRNKGNFPGRFSGRQFSNSRSEMNVSTLELGDSALYLCASSLANPDEKLFFGSGTQLSVL.

This clone was recorded a few times. The rearrangement links TRBV27 to TRBJ1-2; 12 nucleotides agree with TRBD1. The CDR3 totals 14 residues. The ends lost 5 bases at V and 7 bases at J; junction bases unmatched: 5. CDR1 and CDR2 from the germline V gene are MNHEY and SMNVEV (reference sequence). CDR3 sequence: CASSNRDRGPGYTF. CDR3 coding DNA: TGTGCCAGCAGTAACCGGGACAGGGGGCCTGGCTACACCTTC.

The J gene is TRBJ1-1, the V gene TRBV5-1, with 7 positions matching TRBD1. CDR3 length: 16 amino acids. The V gene end was trimmed by 0 bases and the J gene end by 0 bases; junction bases not matched to a gene: 5. Germline V CDR1 and CDR2: SGHRS, YFSETQ. Here the CDR3 DNA reads TGCGCCAGCAGCTTGGAGGTAGGGGGCTTGAACACTGAAGCTTTCTTT. Amino acids: CASSLEVGGLNTEAFF.

The V call is TRBV30, the J call TRBJ1-3, with a possible D match to TRBD1 (5 bases). The CDR3 has 14 residues. V shed 4 bases and J shed 9 bases, with 19 bases lying between them. Per germline, CDR1 GTSNPN and CDR2 SVGIG (reference sequence). The CDR3 coding sequence is TGTGCCTGGATACCAGCGGGGACCCGAGGCACCATATATTTT. It specifies CAWIPAGTRGTIYF. The full variable domain, rest sourced from reference TRBV30 and TRBJ1-3, is SQTIHQWPATLVQPVGSPLSLECTVEGTSNPNLYWYRQAAGRGLQLLFYSVGIGQISSEVPQNLSASRPQDRQFILSSKKLLLSDSGFYLCAWIPAGTRGTIYFGEGSWLTVV.

This chain uses TRBV4-1 with TRBJ2-5; 9 bases align to TRBD2. V gave up 1 base and J gave up 4 bases; unmatched junction bases: 7. Looked up from germline, CDR1 is MGHRA and CDR2 is YSYEKL. This CDR3 is 16 amino acids long. The CDR3 loop is CASSQGSGGYGETQYF. The CDR3 bases are TGCGCCAGCAGCCAAGGGAGCGGGGGGTATGGAGAGACCCAGTACTTC.

For the CDR3, the DNA is TGCGCCAGCAGCATTGGGACAGCCTCCCGGGATGAAAAACTGTTTTTT. Protein product: CASSIGTASRDEKLFF. This chain connects TRBV5-1 to TRBJ1-4; 7 positions agree with TRBD1. V lost 4 bases, J lost 6 bases, and 12 bases stayed unmatched. The CDR3 is made up of 16 amino acids. Germline-derived CDR1 and CDR2 are SGHRS and YFSETQ.

This sequence joins TRBV29-1 and TRBJ1-1, with D tentatively TRBD1 (6 bases). The CDR3 sequence is 13 residues long. Germline V lookup: CDR1 SQVTM, CDR2 ANQGSEA. The V and J ends lost 4 bases and 3 bases respectively, with 12 bases between them. The CDR3 DNA is TGCAGCGTTGGGTGGGGGCAAGACACTGAAGCTTTCTTT. This gives the protein CSVGWGQDTEAFF.

This clone was counted only a few times. The rearrangement uses TRBV7-8 and TRBJ1-3; TRBD1 might be the D (5 bases). This CDR3 spans 17 amino acids. The V gene lost 5 bases and the J gene lost 0 bases, with 17 bases spanning the gap. In germline, CDR1 is SGHVS, CDR2 FQNEAQ. The CDR3 DNA follows: TGTGCCAGCAGCCCGCGGGGGGGGAGCCCCTCTGGAAACACCATATATTTT. Its protein is CASSPRGGSPSGNTIYF.

The rearrangement links TRBV30 to TRBJ1-2, with a tentative D call TRBD1 (5 bases). V lost 7 bases, J lost 2 bases, and 23 bases lay in between. The CDR3 runs 16 residues. Germline CDR1 reads GTSNPN; CDR2 reads SVGIG (reference sequence). CDR3 bases: TGTGCCTTCTCCCGACAGTTACGGTTCCAAAACTATGGCTACACCTTC. It encodes CAFSRQLRFQNYGYTF.